Detailed here is one TCR beta chain. What it recognizes is unknown. This sample is drawn from a study of cytomegalovirus exposure and HLA in healthy donors. Study-wide context: Of the donors genotyped, several hundred in all, less than 90% fell in the Caucasian-associated ancestry cluster.

Whole-study results and caveats: A missense DCLRE1C variant was associated with V- and J-gene trimming of TCR beta chains in a later analysis, and an independent cohort replicated the association.

The germline V gene has CDR1 SGHAT and CDR2 FQNNGV. The CDR3 runs 15 residues. Germline trimming cut 5 bases from V and 1 base from J; bases unmatched to any gene: 6. The study ran its PCR with 60 Vbeta and 13 Jbeta primers. Produced via immunoSEQ multiplex PCR; TCRdb's table is partial and in-frame only. The sample has more than 150,000 clones; around three quarters are singletons. What was sequenced was PBMCs. The TCR originated in a woman between 25 and 40 years old in good health and CMV-seropositive. The chain links TRBV11-2 to TRBJ1-1; TRBD1 aligns across 8 bases. Here the CDR3 DNA reads TGTGCCAGCAGCCGATTCGACAGGGGGAACACTGAAGCTTTCTTT. It encodes CASSRFDRGNTEAFF.